Each of the 14 T cell receptor beta chains below was sequenced from the same sample in a study of CD8 T cells in Susac syndrome. With random hexamers, 0.5 to 1 ug RNA was reverse transcribed. From the immunoSEQ multiplex PCR reads, TCRdb called clonotypes with MiXCR, one entry per CDR3 protein. The table includes around 130,000 distinct CDR3 sequences, 95% detected once. Sequenced: CD4+ T cells from PBMCs. The receptor source for this set is a human donor with multiple sclerosis.

This clonotype occurred once. This chain uses TRBV7-2 with TRBJ1-2; no definite D call. V was pared by 1 base and J by 8 bases, with 14 bases between. Germline CDR1 reads SGHTA; CDR2 reads FQGNSA. This CDR3 is built from 14 residues. CDR3 in amino acids: CASSLGPFPDGYTF. DNA for the CDR3: TGTGCCAGCAGCTTAGGACCATTCCCCGACGGCTACACCTTC. Using reference TRBV7-2 and TRBJ1-2 for the parts outside the CDR3, the full variable domain is GAGVSQSPSNKVTEKGKDVELRCDPISGHTALYWYRQSLGQGLEFLIYFQGNSAPDKSGLPSDRFSAERTGGSVSTLTIQRTQQEDSAVYLCASSLGPFPDGYTFGSGTRLTVV.

As for this clonotype: Mismatch with germline at one junction end may stem from a read error. This chain uses TRBV9 with TRBJ2-3; D is unclear. The CDR3 has 14 amino acids. Germline V CDR1 and CDR2: SGDLS, YYNGEE. This CDR3 reads CASSVDPSRDTQYF. DNA for the CDR3: TGTGCCAGCAGCGTAGACCCGAGCAGAGATACGCAGTATTTT.

The V and J genes are TRBV3-1 and TRBJ2-3, with 7 bases fitting TRBD2. The CDR3 loop spans 14 amino acids. V gave up 1 base and J gave up 9 bases; unmatched junction bases: 7. CDR1 LGHDT and CDR2 YNNKEL come from the germline V gene (reference sequence). CDR3 sequence: CASSQVLARATQYF. CDR3 nucleotides: TGTGCCAGCAGCCAAGTACTAGCGCGCGCCACGCAGTATTTT.

The chain carries TRBV29-1 and TRBJ2-7; TRBD1 agrees at 9 bases. The CDR3 has 14 residues. Germline loops: CDR1 SQVTM, CDR2 ANQGSEA. With V trimmed by 4 bases and J by 6 bases, 10 bases remained unmatched. CDR3 loop: CSVVLNRGHGEQYF. The CDR3 DNA reads TGCAGCGTTGTTTTGAACAGGGGGCATGGCGAGCAGTACTTC.

This clonotype appeared a single time. The chain uses TRBV20-1 and TRBJ2-7, with 14 bases aligning to TRBD2. Germline V gives CDR1 DFQATT, CDR2 SNEGSKA (reference sequence). CDR3 length equals 17 residues. J was trimmed by 2 bases and V by 2 bases; bases with no gene match: 8. The CDR3 nucleotides are TGCAGTGCTAGACCCGGGACTAGCGGGGGCCGTGCCTACGAGCAGTACTTC. Translated, it gives CSARPGTSGGRAYEQYF.

The chain combines TRBV29-1 with TRBJ1-1; 7 bases agree with TRBD1. CDR3 length: 15 amino acids. V dropped 4 bases and J dropped 0; count of bases not matched to a gene: 8. The V gene's germline CDR1 is SQVTM and CDR2 ANQGSEA. The CDR3, as DNA: TGCAGCGTTGTACCCCAGGGGGTTATGAACACTGAAGCTTTCTTT. Amino acid sequence: CSVVPQGVMNTEAFF. The whole variable domain, remainder taken from reference TRBV29-1 and TRBJ1-1, is SAVISQKPSRDICQRGTSLTIQCQVDSQVTMMFWYRQQPGQSLTLIATANQGSEATYESGFVIDKFPISRPNLTFSTLTVSNMSPEDSSIYLCSVVPQGVMNTEAFFGQGTRLTVV.

The chain joins TRBV6-5 to TRBJ2-5; TRBD2 matches 7 bases. This CDR3 has 18 amino acids. Germline trimming cut 2 bases from V and 4 bases from J; bases unmatched to any gene: 16. Germline V CDR1 and CDR2: MNHEY, SVGAGI. This CDR3 is CASSYGGGRSGGRETQYF. Written as DNA, the CDR3 is TGTGCCAGCAGTTACGGTGGCGGGAGAAGTGGAGGAAGAGAGACCCAGTACTTC.

This chain links TRBV29-1 with TRBJ2-2; tentatively, D is TRBD1 (7 bases). The CDR3 totals 16 residues. The germline V and J ends were trimmed by 6 bases and 0 bases, with 17 bases remaining between them. CDR1 is SQVTM and CDR2 is ANQGSEA in the germline V gene. CDR3 sequence reads: CSVRPGGLANTGELFF. The CDR3 DNA follows: TGCAGCGTACGCCCAGGGGGACTTGCGAACACCGGGGAGCTGTTTTTT.

This chain uses TRBV19 with TRBJ2-3; weak D call: TRBD1 (5 bases). The CDR3 spans 15 residues. Looked up from germline, CDR1 is LNHDA and CDR2 is SQIVND (reference sequence). Trimming stripped 3 bases from V and 0 bases from J, with 10 bases between. CDR3 protein: CASSIWGQSTDTQYF. In nucleotides, the CDR3 is TGTGCCAGTAGTATTTGGGGCCAAAGCACAGATACGCAGTATTTT.

This clonotype is a singleton in its sample. The V and J genes are TRBV29-1 and TRBJ2-3, with D possibly TRBD1 on 6 matching bases. The germline CDR1 and CDR2 sequences are SQVTM and ANQGSEA. The CDR3 runs to 14 residues. V shed 3 bases and J shed 0 bases, with 10 bases lying between them. The CDR3 is CSVDQQGSTDTQYF. In DNA form, the CDR3 reads TGCAGCGTTGATCAGCAGGGGAGCACAGATACGCAGTATTTT.

The genes are TRBV18 and TRBJ1-2, with D possibly being TRBD1 (6 bases). CDR1 KGHSH and CDR2 LQKENI come from the germline V gene. There are 13 residues in the CDR3. V was trimmed by 2 bases and J by 8 bases, leaving 12 bases between them. As DNA, the CDR3 is TGTGCCAGCTCACCAGAACAGGGAGGCGGCTACACCTTC. This encodes CASSPEQGGGYTF.

The chain links TRBV4-3 to TRBJ1-5; no firm D call. V was clipped by 0 bases and J by 6 bases, with 6 bases between them. Per the germline V gene, CDR1 is LGHNA and CDR2 is YSLEER. CDR3 size: 13 residues. The CDR3 sequence: CASSQDYRQPQHF. The CDR3 coding sequence is TGCGCCAGCAGCCAAGATTATCGTCAGCCCCAGCATTTT.

This chain joins TRBV29-1 and TRBJ1-2, with 10 bases lining up with TRBD1. CDR1 is SQVTM and CDR2 is ANQGSEA in the germline V gene. This CDR3 has 16 amino acids. V was pared by 1 base and J by 8 bases, with 13 bases of the junction left unmatched. CDR3 protein: CSVEAGRDRGSEGYTF. The CDR3 DNA reads as TGCAGCGTTGAAGCCGGCCGGGACAGGGGTTCAGAGGGCTACACCTTC.

The J gene is TRBJ2-3, the V gene TRBV9; perhaps TRBD2 as D (6 bases). Trimming stripped 2 bases from V and 6 bases from J, with 19 bases between. Germline V gene lookup returns CDR1 SGDLS and CDR2 YYNGEE. The CDR3 contains 16 residues. The CDR3 here is CASSVEGLHRGDTQYF. CDR3 bases: TGTGCCAGCAGCGTGGAAGGTCTCCACCGGGGGGATACGCAGTATTTT.